This entry lists 13 T cell receptor beta chains sequenced from one sample in a study of shared clonotypes between healthy human individuals. This table comes from immunoSEQ multiplex PCR, and its TCRdb copy is limited to in-frame clones, with some not included. The data show around 580,000 clones, with more than 95% seen just once and 0.3% held by the top ten. Only CD45RO-negative cells positively selected for CCR7 counted as naive CD8 cells, so terminally differentiated effector memory CD45RA+ cells were excluded. The sequencing sample was made of naive CD8+ T cells sorted from blood. These receptor sequences come from a young man in good health.

This chain connects TRBV18 to TRBJ2-1, with 7 bases fitting TRBD2. The CDR3 has 16 amino acids. Germline assignment: CDR1 KGHSH and CDR2 LQKENI. V lost 1 base to trimming and J lost 4 bases; unmatched junction nucleotides: 7. The CDR3 region has the DNA TGTGCCAGCTCACCACTTTCTAGCGGTAAATACAATGAGCAGTTCTTC. Its protein is CASSPLSSGKYNEQFF.

The gene calls are TRBV7-8 and TRBJ2-7; perhaps TRBD1 as D (5 bases). Germline CDR1 and CDR2: SGHVS and FQNEAQ. This CDR3 has 16 residues. Trimming stripped 1 base from V and 1 base from J, with 14 bases between. The CDR3 here is CASSLEAGSLSYEQYF. In nucleotides, the CDR3 is TGTGCCAGCAGCTTAGAGGCAGGGTCCCTATCCTACGAGCAGTACTTC. Full variable domain (outside the CDR3, taken from reference TRBV7-8 and TRBJ2-7): GAGVSQSPRYKVAKRGQDVALRCDPISGHVSLFWYQQALGQGPEFLTYFQNEAQLDKSGLPSDRFFAERPEGSVSTLKIQRTQQEDSAVYLCASSLEAGSLSYEQYFGPGTRLTVT.

The gene calls are TRBV7-2 and TRBJ2-2, with a possible D match to TRBD2 (5 bases). This CDR3 is 14 amino acids long. CDR1 is SGHTA, CDR2 FQGNSA, per germline. The V end was cut by 6 bases, the J end by 1 base, with 9 bases between. The CDR3 region has the DNA TGTGCCAGCAGGGGGAGACAGAACACCGGGGAGCTGTTTTTT. This encodes CASRGRQNTGELFF. The full variable domain, in which reference TRBV7-2 and TRBJ2-2 provide the parts outside the CDR3, is GAGVSQSPSNKVTEKGKDVELRCDPISGHTALYWYRQSLGQGLEFLIYFQGNSAPDKSGLPSDRFSAERTGGSVSTLTIQRTQQEDSAVYLCASRGRQNTGELFFGEGSRLTVL.

The chain uses TRBV15 and TRBJ2-7, with D tentatively TRBD2 (6 bases). Germline assignment: CDR1 LNHNV and CDR2 YYDKDF (reference sequence). Deletions cut 6 bases from V and 2 bases from J, with 11 bases between. The CDR3 has 13 residues. DNA for the CDR3: TGTGCCACCAGTGGGACTTCGACCTACGAGCAGTACTTC. Its translation: CATSGTSTYEQYF.

The V and J genes are TRBV11-2 and TRBJ2-7; D unresolved. From germline, CDR1 is SGHAT and CDR2 FQNNGV. This CDR3 spans 13 amino acids. V shed 4 bases and J shed 3 bases, with 10 bases lying between them. The CDR3: CASSSPYSYEQYF. The CDR3 DNA is TGTGCCAGCAGCTCCCCGTACAGCTACGAGCAGTACTTC.

With respect to this clone: Distinct nucleotide sequences in the sample also encode this CDR3. The V gene is TRBV28, the J gene TRBJ2-7; 8 bases are a match to TRBD1. Per germline, CDR1 MDHEN and CDR2 SYDVKM. CDR3 length equals 13 residues. V trimming: 3 bases; J trimming: 3 bases; junction bases outside the gene matches: 1. The CDR3 reads CASSFGQGYEQYF. The DNA of the CDR3 is TGTGCCAGCAGTTTCGGACAGGGCTACGAGCAGTACTTC.

This chain links TRBV7-6 with TRBJ2-3; 7 bases agree with TRBD1. The V gene end was trimmed by 1 base and the J gene end by 5 bases; junction bases not matched to a gene: 6. The CDR3 contains 15 residues. CDR1 SGHVS and CDR2 FNYEAQ come from the germline V gene. The CDR3 protein is CASSLVTGVVDTQYF. The CDR3 nucleotides read TGTGCCAGCAGCTTAGTAACAGGGGTGGTAGATACGCAGTATTTT.

The V and J genes are TRBV7-3 and TRBJ2-3; 7 bases align to TRBD2. The CDR3 spans 14 residues. Germline V gives CDR1 SGHTA, CDR2 FQGTGA. Losses at the gene ends were 8 bases for V and 6 bases for J; bases not matched to a gene: 11. CDR3 region: CASGKAGTGDTQYF. CDR3 nucleotides: TGTGCCAGCGGGAAAGCGGGGACGGGGGATACGCAGTATTTT.

The chain links TRBV11-2 to TRBJ2-7, with D possibly matching TRBD2 (5 bases). V lost 2 bases and J lost 5, with 16 bases in between. Germline values: CDR1 SGHAT, CDR2 FQNNGV. The CDR3 is 15 residues long. CDR3 in amino acids: CASSLWSGSRNEQYF. CDR3 sequence (DNA): TGTGCCAGCAGCTTATGGAGTGGGAGCAGGAACGAGCAGTACTTC.

The chain is built from TRBV29-1 and TRBJ2-5, with no clear D. This CDR3 spans 14 amino acids. Trimming cost V 3 bases and J 5 bases, with 16 bases left between them. Germline V gene sequence: CDR1 SQVTM, CDR2 ANQGSEA. The CDR3 here is CSVELDPNQETQYF. DNA for the CDR3: TGCAGCGTTGAGCTCGACCCCAATCAGGAGACCCAGTACTTC.

The chain joins TRBV7-2 to TRBJ2-7, with 8 bases matching TRBD2. V was pared by 1 base and J by 6 bases, with 14 bases of the junction left unmatched. This CDR3 comprises 17 residues. Germline V gives CDR1 SGHTA, CDR2 FQGNSA. This CDR3 reads CASSLVSRGRTVSEQYF. In nucleotides, the CDR3 is TGTGCCAGCAGCTTAGTGTCTCGCGGGAGGACGGTTTCCGAGCAGTACTTC.

CDR3 DNA: TGTGCCAGCAGTTCGGGGGGGGACAATGAGCAGTTCTTC. Amino acid sequence: CASSSGGDNEQFF. J is TRBJ2-1 and V is TRBV28, with TRBD2 matching 8 bases. Germline CDR1 reads MDHEN; CDR2 reads SYDVKM. The CDR3 is 13 amino acids. V trimming: 4 bases; J trimming: 5 bases; junction bases outside the gene matches: 1. The full variable domain, with the rest looked up from reference TRBV28 and TRBJ2-1, is DVKVTQSSRYLVKRTGEKVFLECVQDMDHENMFWYRQDPGLGLRLIYFSYDVKMKEKGDIPEGYSVSREKKERFSLILESASTNQTSMYLCASSSGGDNEQFFGPGTRLTVL.

This chain connects TRBV30 to TRBJ2-1; D call uncertain. Germline V gives CDR1 GTSNPN, CDR2 SVGIG (reference sequence). The V end was cut by 0 bases, the J end by 3 bases, with 12 bases between. This CDR3 has 15 amino acids. CDR3 DNA: TGTGCCTGGAGTGTAGACCAACCTATCTACAATGAGCAGTTCTTC. Protein: CAWSVDQPIYNEQFF.